Below, 27 T cell receptor beta chains from the same sample are listed, as sequenced in a study of vaccination and CD4 T cells after COVID-19. For these receptors, no antigen is known. Treatment: roughly 11-day PBMC culture with coronavirus spike peptide pools or control peptides (ViraFEST assay). Cultured CD4+ T cells had their DNA profiled by the Oncomine TCR Beta short-read assay. Via MiXCR, TCRdb re-called the PCR reads, giving one row per CDR3 protein. The table includes about 21,000 distinct CDR3 sequences, 55% detected once. The sample was CD4+ T cells from blood, cultured in vitro. The receptors shown here come from a human donor who had recovered from COVID-19.

The chain employs TRBV7-9 and TRBJ1-2; 12 bases map to TRBD1. In germline, CDR1 is SEHNR, CDR2 FQNEAQ (reference sequence). V trimming: 6 bases; J trimming: 6 bases; junction bases outside the gene matches: 20. The CDR3 has 19 amino acids. The CDR3 here is CASSRGGPRDRGQFDGYTF. Here the CDR3 DNA reads TGTGCCAGCAGTCGAGGGGGACCCAGGGACAGGGGGCAGTTCGATGGCTACACCTTC. The full variable domain, its missing parts supplied by reference TRBV7-9 and TRBJ1-2, is DTGVSQNPRHKITKRGQNVTFRCDPISEHNRLYWYRQTLGQGPEFLTYFQNEAQLEKSRLLSDRFSAERPKGSFSTLEIQRTEQGDSAMYLCASSRGGPRDRGQFDGYTFGSGTRLTVV.

This clonotype was observed a single time. This sequence joins TRBV7-8 and TRBJ2-7; maybe TRBD2 (6 bases). V dropped 1 base and J dropped 4 bases, with 14 bases sitting between them. Germline V gives CDR1 SGHVS, CDR2 FQNEAQ. This CDR3 is built from 15 residues. The CDR3 nucleotides read TGTGCCAGCAGCTTAGTACGTAGCGGAAATTACGAGCAGTACTTC. Residues: CASSLVRSGNYEQYF.

This clonotype turned up a few times. The chain uses TRBV20-1 and TRBJ2-3, with D maybe TRBD2 (6 bases). From germline, CDR1 is DFQATT and CDR2 SNEGSKA (reference sequence). The V end lost 6 bases, the J end lost 1 base, and 11 bases lay between the germline ends. The CDR3 is made up of 13 amino acids. The CDR3 DNA reads as TGCAGTGCCGAGGTAGCGGGCACAGATACGCAGTATTTT. The encoded protein is CSAEVAGTDTQYF.

This chain links TRBV10-3 with TRBJ1-1, with 7 bases that match TRBD1. Germline CDR1 reads ENHRY; CDR2 reads SYGVKD. The J segment lost 10 bases and the V segment lost 8 bases, leaving 13 bases of the junction unmatched. There are 13 residues in the CDR3. As DNA, the CDR3 is TGTGCCATCGGAGTGGACAGGAGGGACCCAGCTTTCTTT. The encoded protein is CAIGVDRRDPAFF.

This chain uses TRBV15 with TRBJ1-2; unclear D gene. CDR1 and CDR2 from the germline V gene are LNHNV and YYDKDF (reference sequence). Between the trimmed V and J ends, which lost 3 bases and 1 base, there was a span of 15 bases. There are 16 residues in the CDR3. CDR3 coding DNA: TGTGCCACCAGCAGCCCCTCCGAGACCGTTAACTATGGCTACACCTTC. Translation gives CATSSPSETVNYGYTF.

This clonotype has just one count. The V and J genes are TRBV2 and TRBJ2-5; D is unresolved. Germline values: CDR1 SNHLY, CDR2 FYNNEI. The CDR3 extends over 13 amino acids. The ends were cut back, 6 bases at V and 4 bases at J, with 12 bases in the middle. The CDR3 DNA reads TGTGCCAGCAGATCAGATAGGCGAGAGACCCAGTACTTC. Protein sequence: CASRSDRRETQYF.

The genes are TRBV11-3 and TRBJ1-6, with D possibly TRBD1 on 5 matching bases. CDR1 and CDR2 from the germline V gene are SGHNT and YENEEA. This CDR3 contains 14 residues. Trimming pared 5 bases from V and 13 bases from J, leaving 18 bases between. Here the CDR3 reads CASSGWGPNDPLHF. CDR3 bases: TGTGCCAGCAGCGGGTGGGGCCCCAACGATCCCCTCCACTTT.

The chain carries TRBV28 and TRBJ1-1; tentative D call: TRBD1 (6 bases). Germline-derived CDR1 and CDR2 are MDHEN and SYDVKM. This CDR3 has 16 residues. Trimming removed 2 bases from V and 1 base from J, with 14 bases in between. The CDR3, as DNA: TGTGCCAGCAGTTTAAGGGGACACTCGGGGAACACTGAAGCTTTCTTT. It encodes CASSLRGHSGNTEAFF.

The J gene is TRBJ2-1, the V gene TRBV6-2 or TRBV6-3; no clear D. V was shortened by 2 bases and J by 5 bases, with 7 bases between the two germline ends. This CDR3 region has 13 residues. The germline CDR1 and CDR2 sequences are MNHEY and SVGEGT. The CDR3 here is CASSYERDNEQFF. As DNA, the CDR3 is TGTGCCAGCAGTTACGAAAGGGACAATGAGCAGTTCTTC.

The chain carries TRBV20-1 and TRBJ1-2; D possibly corresponds to TRBD1 (5 bases). The CDR3 totals 18 residues. V gave up 0 bases and J gave up 4 bases, with 24 bases separating them. CDR1 is DFQATT, CDR2 SNEGSKA, per germline (reference sequence). The CDR3: CSARDRRVWTLAGYGYTF. In DNA, the CDR3 is TGCAGTGCTAGAGATCGGCGCGTCTGGACACTGGCGGGCTATGGCTACACCTTC.

The rearrangement joins TRBV5-1 to TRBJ1-1; D is uncertain. Per the germline V gene, CDR1 is SGHRS and CDR2 is YFSETQ. V gave up 5 bases and J gave up 3 bases, with 17 bases separating them. CDR3 length: 15 amino acids. The CDR3 sequence: CASSFRTGRDTEAFF. In DNA form, the CDR3 reads TGCGCCAGCAGTTTCCGGACGGGGAGGGACACTGAAGCTTTCTTT.

This clonotype appeared once. The rearrangement joins TRBV11-3 to TRBJ2-1; D unclear. V gave up 1 base and J gave up 3 bases, with 4 bases separating them. The CDR3 runs to 13 residues. Germline CDR1 is SGHNT and CDR2 is YENEEA. The CDR3 DNA reads TGTGCCAGCAGCTTAGCGGTCTACAATGAGCAGTTCTTC. Translation: CASSLAVYNEQFF.

The chain recombines TRBV6-1 with TRBJ1-5, with D possibly matching TRBD1 (6 bases). Per germline, CDR1 MNHNS and CDR2 SASEGT. Trimming removed 4 bases from V and 2 bases from J, with 9 bases in between. The CDR3 is made up of 14 amino acids. CDR3: CASSVSGGNQPQHF. The DNA of the CDR3 is TGTGCCAGCAGTGTGTCAGGGGGCAATCAGCCCCAGCATTTT.

The CDR3 spells CACHPLGEDEQYF. CDR3 coding DNA: TGTGCCTGCCACCCCCTGGGGGAAGACGAGCAGTACTTC. The rearrangement joins TRBV30 to TRBJ2-7, with D possibly being TRBD1 or TRBD2 (5 bases each). From germline, CDR1 is GTSNPN and CDR2 SVGIG (reference sequence). The CDR3 has 13 amino acids. V gave up 6 bases and J gave up 5 bases, with 17 bases separating them.

V is TRBV7-6 and J is TRBJ2-3; D is uncertain. V lost 0 bases and J lost 1, with 5 bases in between. Per the germline V gene, CDR1 is SGHVS and CDR2 is FNYEAQ. The CDR3 runs 14 residues. The CDR3 region is CASSLAQGTDTQYF. The CDR3 DNA is TGTGCCAGCAGCTTAGCGCAGGGCACAGATACGCAGTATTTT.

This clonotype has a handful of counts. The chain carries TRBV5-1 and TRBJ1-6; D unresolved. Germline CDR1 SGHRS, CDR2 YFSETQ. V was pared by 4 bases and J by 0 bases, with 11 bases between. The CDR3 is 16 amino acids. DNA of the CDR3: TGCGCCAGCAGCCCTGACCGGAGCTCCTATAATTCACCCCTCCACTTT. It codes for CASSPDRSSYNSPLHF.

The gene calls are TRBV30 and TRBJ1-5; TRBD1 is a possible D gene (5 bases). Germline-derived CDR1 and CDR2 are GTSNPN and SVGIG (reference sequence). There are 15 residues in the CDR3. V dropped 0 bases and J dropped 2 bases, with 11 bases sitting between them. CDR3 in DNA: TGTGCCTGGAGTGTACTCGCCAGGGGCAATCAGCCCCAGCATTTT. It codes for CAWSVLARGNQPQHF.

This rearrangement joins TRBV11-1 to TRBJ2-7, with a tentative D call TRBD1 (6 bases). V shed 4 bases and J shed 3 bases, with 13 bases lying between them. The germline CDR1 and CDR2 sequences are SGHAT and FQDESV (reference sequence). The CDR3 spans 14 residues. The CDR3 loop reads CASSSTGLGYEQYF. In DNA, the CDR3 is TGTGCCAGCAGCTCTACAGGGTTGGGCTACGAGCAGTACTTC.

CDR3 nucleotide sequence: TGTGCCAGCAGTTTGGTTAGGGATGGATCACCCCTCCACTTT. This translates into CASSLVRDGSPLHF. The chain joins TRBV27 to TRBJ1-6; D is unresolved. The CDR3 is 14 residues long. Trimming stripped 3 bases from V and 10 bases from J, with 13 bases between. Germline V lookup: CDR1 MNHEY, CDR2 SMNVEV (reference sequence).

This clonotype was observed a single time. The CDR3 reads CAWMGARQETQYF. Here the CDR3 DNA reads TGTGCCTGGATGGGTGCCCGCCAAGAGACCCAGTACTTC. The chain is built from TRBV30 and TRBJ2-5; no definite D call. Germline CDR1 GTSNPN, CDR2 SVGIG (reference sequence). This CDR3 contains 13 residues. Trimming took off 4 bases at V and 1 base at J, with 10 bases between the two ends.

This clonotype was counted between two and nine times. The chain uses TRBV20-1 and TRBJ1-5; D not certain. Germline-derived CDR1 and CDR2 are DFQATT and SNEGSKA (reference sequence). V was trimmed by 4 bases and J by 0 bases, leaving 7 bases between them. The CDR3 extends over 13 amino acids. The CDR3 sequence: CSATSNSNQPQHF. CDR3 sequence (DNA): TGCAGTGCTACTTCCAATAGCAATCAGCCCCAGCATTTT.

The chain carries TRBV5-1 and TRBJ2-5; the match to TRBD2 covers 9 bases. The germline V gene has CDR1 SGHRS and CDR2 YFSETQ. Unmatched junction bases numbered 4, after V lost 0 bases and J lost 1 base. The CDR3 is made up of 16 amino acids. This CDR3 reads CASSLEGAGGQETQYF. DNA for the CDR3: TGCGCCAGCAGCTTGGAGGGAGCGGGAGGCCAAGAGACCCAGTACTTC.

There are a few counts of this clonotype. The chain carries TRBV15 and TRBJ1-2; weak D call: TRBD1 (5 bases). The V and J ends lost 2 bases and 4 bases respectively, with 11 bases between them. Germline V lookup: CDR1 LNHNV, CDR2 YYDKDF (reference sequence). The CDR3 length is 14 residues. The CDR3 coding sequence is TGTGCCACCAGCAGACAGGGTTCAAGCTATGGCTACACCTTC. The encoded protein is CATSRQGSSYGYTF.

This chain links TRBV5-5 with TRBJ1-6; D gene ambiguous. Trimming left V 2 bases short and J 5 bases short, with 11 bases between. Germline assignment: CDR1 SGHKS and CDR2 YYEKEE (reference sequence). This CDR3 region has 15 residues. Here the CDR3 reads CASSFQGSDNSPLHF. CDR3 sequence (DNA): TGTGCCAGCAGCTTCCAAGGGTCAGATAATTCACCCCTCCACTTT.

This chain links TRBV7-8 with TRBJ2-3; TRBD1 might be the D (5 bases). The CDR3 consists of 14 residues. V shed 6 bases and J shed 4 bases, with 14 bases lying between them. The germline V gene encodes CDR1 SGHVS and CDR2 FQNEAQ. The CDR3 sequence is CASSRGKGPDTQYF. CDR3 nucleotides: TGTGCCAGCAGTAGGGGAAAGGGGCCAGATACGCAGTATTTT.

This chain uses TRBV4-3 with TRBJ2-7; D could derive from TRBD1 or TRBD2 (5 bases each). CDR1 and CDR2 (germline): LGHNA, YSLEER. This CDR3 is built from 14 residues. Trimming left V 0 bases short and J 5 bases short, with 11 bases between. The CDR3 spells CASSQDAGTNEQYF. The CDR3 bases are TGCGCCAGCAGCCAAGACGCAGGGACCAACGAGCAGTACTTC.

This clonotype was seen more than once but under ten times. The J gene is TRBJ1-1, the V gene TRBV2; 7 bases agree with TRBD1. Germline CDR1 reads SNHLY; CDR2 reads FYNNEI. V was clipped by 6 bases and J by 0 bases; unmatched bases: 1. CDR3 length equals 13 residues. The CDR3 loop reads CASRGQMNTEAFF. CDR3 DNA sequence: TGTGCCAGCAGGGGACAGATGAACACTGAAGCTTTCTTT. The full variable domain, with the rest looked up from reference TRBV2 and TRBJ1-1, is EPEVTQTPSHQVTQMGQEVILRCVPISNHLYFYWYRQILGQKVEFLVSFYNNEISEKSEIFDDQFSVERPDGSNFTLKIRSTKLEDSAMYFCASRGQMNTEAFFGQGTRLTVV.